These 30 T cell receptor beta chains were sequenced from one sample in a study of technical replicates of blood from a few donors. TCRdb keeps only in-frame clones here, not all; method: immunoSEQ multiplex PCR. The sample yields approximately 85,000 clones, 85% to 95% seen once. The sequenced material came from T cells isolated from PBMCs. The receptor set was obtained from a human donor in good health.

The V and J genes are TRBV2 and TRBJ2-1, with 7 bases lining up with TRBD2. Germline-derived CDR1 and CDR2 are SNHLY and FYNNEI. The CDR3 runs to 12 residues. J was trimmed by 6 bases and V by 7 bases; bases with no gene match: 3. The CDR3 is CASTVAGNEQFF. CDR3 nucleotide sequence: TGTGCCAGCACCGTAGCGGGCAATGAGCAGTTCTTC.

The CDR3 sequence: CASSRRSTGGDEKLFF. CDR3 coding DNA: TGTGCCAGCAGCCGACGCTCGACAGGGGGGGACGAAAAACTGTTTTTT. V usage is TRBV5-4 and J usage is TRBJ1-4, with 9 bases matching TRBD1. The length of the CDR3 is 16 residues. Trimming cost V 4 bases and J 8 bases; bases outside gene matches: 12. CDR1 is SGHNT, CDR2 YYREEE, per germline (reference sequence).

The chain joins TRBV10-2 to TRBJ1-5, with a possible D match to TRBD1 (5 bases). This CDR3 spans 14 amino acids. Germline assignment: CDR1 WSHSY and CDR2 SAAADI. V dropped 3 bases and J dropped 4 bases, with 10 bases sitting between them. Here the CDR3 reads CASSESQVNQPQHF. For the CDR3, the DNA is TGCGCCAGCAGTGAATCACAGGTGAATCAGCCCCAGCATTTT.

The genes are TRBV4-2 and TRBJ2-7; weak D call: TRBD2 (5 bases). Germline CDR1 reads LGHNA; CDR2 reads YNFKEQ. This CDR3 has 14 residues. Trimming shortened V by 0 bases and J by 2 bases, and 8 bases separated the two germline ends. The CDR3 protein is CASSQDRETYEQYF. The CDR3 DNA is TGTGCCAGCAGCCAAGATAGGGAGACCTACGAGCAGTACTTC.

This chain links TRBV6-6 with TRBJ2-7; TRBD1 matches 7 bases. This CDR3 is 15 amino acids long. From germline, CDR1 is MNHNY and CDR2 SVGAGI (reference sequence). V was pared by 6 bases and J by 0 bases, with 8 bases of the junction left unmatched. Here the CDR3 reads CASRKHRDSSYEQYF. The CDR3, as DNA: TGTGCCAGCAGAAAACACCGGGACAGCTCCTACGAGCAGTACTTC.

J is TRBJ2-1 and V is TRBV10-3, with D possibly TRBD2 on 5 matching bases. Between the trimmed V and J ends, which lost 10 bases and 6 bases, there was a span of 25 bases. Germline CDR1 ENHRY, CDR2 SYGVKD. The CDR3 sequence is 16 residues long. The CDR3 DNA sequence: TGTGCCACCACCTCGGGGAATCGCCCTAATCTCAATGAGCAGTTCTTC. It translates to CATTSGNRPNLNEQFF.

The chain has TRBV7-8 and TRBJ1-5, with 7 bases aligning to TRBD1. Germline lookup yields CDR1 SGHVS and CDR2 FQNEAQ. Trimming cost V 5 bases and J 0 bases; bases outside gene matches: 7. The CDR3 is 16 residues long. For the CDR3, the DNA is TGTGCCAGCAGCCCCGGACAGGTCAATAGCAATCAGCCCCAGCATTTT. It is translated as CASSPGQVNSNQPQHF.

V is TRBV4-1 and J is TRBJ2-5, with 8 bases identical to TRBD2. This CDR3 is built from 17 residues. V gave up 0 bases and J gave up 2 bases; unmatched junction bases: 8. CDR1 is MGHRA and CDR2 is YSYEKL in the germline V gene. The CDR3 spells CASSQDFSGDLQETQYF. CDR3 bases: TGCGCCAGCAGCCAAGATTTTAGCGGGGATCTACAAGAGACCCAGTACTTC.

The rearrangement joins TRBV7-9 to TRBJ2-1, with D unclear. This CDR3 contains 10 residues. Between the trimmed V and J ends, which lost 3 bases and 13 bases, there was a span of 7 bases. Germline assignment: CDR1 SEHNR and CDR2 FQNEAQ (reference sequence). The CDR3 protein is CASSLRNQFF. In DNA form, the CDR3 reads TGTGCCAGCAGCTTGCGGAATCAGTTCTTC.

The J gene is TRBJ2-3, the V gene TRBV4-2; 9 nucleotides align to TRBD2. The germline CDR1 and CDR2 sequences are LGHNA and YNFKEQ. Trimming at V came to 0 bases and at J to 4 bases, leaving 8 bases not matched to a gene. CDR3 length: 17 residues. The CDR3 spells CASSQEPTSGGSDTQYF. CDR3 bases: TGTGCCAGCAGCCAAGAACCGACTAGCGGAGGGTCAGATACGCAGTATTTT.

V gene TRBV30 combines with J gene TRBJ2-3; D gene ambiguous. Trimming removed 4 bases from V and 6 bases from J, with 11 bases in between. The CDR3 is 12 amino acids. CDR1 is GTSNPN and CDR2 is SVGIG in the germline V gene (reference sequence). The CDR3 sequence: CAWTLNGDTQYF. The DNA of the CDR3 is TGTGCCTGGACCCTGAACGGGGATACGCAGTATTTT. Full variable domain (missing parts from reference TRBV30 and TRBJ2-3): SQTIHQWPATLVQPVGSPLSLECTVEGTSNPNLYWYRQAAGRGLQLLFYSVGIGQISSEVPQNLSASRPQDRQFILSSKKLLLSDSGFYLCAWTLNGDTQYFGPGTRLTVL.

The genes are TRBV19 and TRBJ1-2, with D possibly being TRBD1 (5 bases). Germline loops: CDR1 LNHDA, CDR2 SQIVND (reference sequence). The CDR3 length is 15 residues. V was trimmed by 6 bases and J by 4 bases, leaving 18 bases between them. The CDR3 spells CASRDWGSMGYGYTF. The CDR3 nucleotides are TGTGCCAGTAGGGATTGGGGCTCTATGGGCTATGGCTACACCTTC. Full variable domain (remainder filled in from reference TRBV19 and TRBJ1-2): DGGITQSPKYLFRKEGQNVTLSCEQNLNHDAMYWYRQDPGQGLRLIYYSQIVNDFQKGDIAEGYSVSREKKESFPLTVTSAQKNPTAFYLCASRDWGSMGYGYTFGSGTRLTVV.

The gene calls are TRBV4-1 and TRBJ2-5; no clear D. Germline V lookup: CDR1 MGHRA, CDR2 YSYEKL. The V gene lost 2 bases and the J gene lost 2 bases, with 6 bases spanning the gap. The CDR3 runs 13 residues. The CDR3: CASSQRQQETQYF. The CDR3 DNA is TGCGCCAGCAGCCAAAGACAACAAGAGACCCAGTACTTC.

The V call is TRBV6-5, the J call TRBJ2-3, with TRBD1 matching over 7 bases. The CDR3 totals 13 residues. V was clipped by 8 bases and J by 0 bases; unmatched bases: 2. CDR1 and CDR2 (germline): MNHEY, SVGAGI. The CDR3 protein is CASRQGSTDTQYF. Here the CDR3 DNA reads TGTGCCAGCCGACAGGGTAGCACAGATACGCAGTATTTT.

The J gene is TRBJ1-3, the V gene TRBV27; no clear D gene. Trimming pared 6 bases from V and 0 bases from J, leaving 12 bases between. In germline, CDR1 is MNHEY, CDR2 SMNVEV (reference sequence). The CDR3 totals 15 residues. CDR3 residues: CASSREPYSGNTIYF. CDR3 sequence (DNA): TGTGCCAGCAGCCGAGAGCCCTACTCTGGAAACACCATATATTTT.

This chain joins TRBV20-1 and TRBJ1-5, with a tentative D call TRBD1 (5 bases). The CDR3 has 11 amino acids. Germline V gene lookup returns CDR1 DFQATT and CDR2 SNEGSKA (reference sequence). Trimming left V 7 bases short and J 15 bases short, with 19 bases between. The CDR3 bases are TGCAGTGGAACGGACGGACATGGGCTGCATTTT. As protein: CSGTDGHGLHF.

The CDR3 protein is CASSPRDRGINEQYF. In DNA form, the CDR3 reads TGCGCCAGCAGCCCCCGGGACAGGGGGATCAACGAGCAGTACTTC. The chain uses TRBV4-1 and TRBJ2-7, with 11 bases that match TRBD1. Looked up from germline, CDR1 is MGHRA and CDR2 is YSYEKL. Trimming at V came to 4 bases and at J to 5 bases, leaving 7 bases not matched to a gene. This CDR3 is built from 15 residues.

This rearrangement joins TRBV6-5 to TRBJ2-1, with 8 bases fitting TRBD2. This CDR3 contains 13 residues. Germline V gene lookup returns CDR1 MNHEY and CDR2 SVGAGI. V lost 7 bases and J lost 3; bases outside the gene matches: 2. The CDR3 DNA reads as TGTGCCAGCATTAGCGGGAACTACAATGAGCAGTTCTTC. Translating gives CASISGNYNEQFF.

The V call is TRBV6-1, the J call TRBJ2-1; 10 bases are shared with TRBD2. The CDR3 contains 15 residues. CDR1 is MNHNS, CDR2 SASEGT, per germline. The junction had 3 bases not matched to a gene; V was cut back by 7 bases and J by 0 bases. For the CDR3, the DNA is TGTGCCAGCACTAGCGGGAGTAGCTCCTACAATGAGCAGTTCTTC. Translated, it gives CASTSGSSSYNEQFF.

J is TRBJ2-7 and V is TRBV6-1; 9 positions agree with TRBD1. Germline CDR1 is MNHNS and CDR2 is SASEGT. There are 14 residues in the CDR3. V trimming: 4 bases; J trimming: 5 bases; junction bases outside the gene matches: 6. The CDR3: CASSVGDRADEQYF. The CDR3 nucleotides are TGTGCCAGCAGTGTGGGGGACAGGGCCGACGAGCAGTACTTC.

The chain links TRBV2 to TRBJ2-3, with 12 bases lining up with TRBD2. V shed 6 bases and J 3 bases; nucleotides not matched to a gene: 10. This CDR3 comprises 17 residues. Germline lookup yields CDR1 SNHLY and CDR2 FYNNEI. In DNA, the CDR3 is TGTGCCAGCAGAGGCCTAGCGGGGGGGCTTGGTACAGATACGCAGTATTTT. This translates into CASRGLAGGLGTDTQYF.

This chain connects TRBV28 to TRBJ2-5; D call uncertain. Trimming shortened V by 6 bases and J by 0 bases, and 8 bases separated the two germline ends. Looked up from germline, CDR1 is MDHEN and CDR2 is SYDVKM. The CDR3 loop spans 13 amino acids. The CDR3 loop reads CASSRTNQETQYF. CDR3 sequence (DNA): TGTGCCAGCAGCCGAACAAACCAAGAGACCCAGTACTTC.

V and J are TRBV4-1 and TRBJ2-2; TRBD1 might be the D (5 bases). V lost 0 bases to trimming and J lost 5 bases, with 13 bases between them. CDR1 is MGHRA and CDR2 is YSYEKL in the germline V gene. This CDR3 has 16 amino acids. The DNA of the CDR3 is TGCGCCAGCAGCCAAGATGGCAGGGAAAGAACCGGGGAGCTGTTTTTT. Residues: CASSQDGRERTGELFF.

This clone was found a few times. The chain is built from TRBV29-1 and TRBJ1-1, with D possibly being TRBD1 (6 bases). The germline V and J ends were trimmed by 7 bases and 0 bases, with 18 bases remaining between them. The CDR3 has 15 amino acids. The V gene's germline CDR1 is SQVTM and CDR2 ANQGSEA. The CDR3 coding sequence is TGCAGCGCCTTCACAGGGATTAACTTGAACACTGAAGCTTTCTTT. Translating gives CSAFTGINLNTEAFF. Variable domain in full (rest from reference TRBV29-1 and TRBJ1-1): SAVISQKPSRDICQRGTSLTIQCQVDSQVTMMFWYRQQPGQSLTLIATANQGSEATYESGFVIDKFPISRPNLTFSTLTVSNMSPEDSSIYLCSAFTGINLNTEAFFGQGTRLTVV.

This clone was detected a few times. The gene calls are TRBV5-1 and TRBJ2-7; TRBD1 aligns across 8 bases. Trimming took 4 bases from V and 4 from J; bases not matched to a gene: 16. The CDR3 is 17 amino acids. From germline, CDR1 is SGHRS and CDR2 YFSETQ. The CDR3 bases are TGCGCCAGCAGCCTTTCGTCAGACAGGGGTCACCCTTACGAGCAGTACTTC. Amino acids: CASSLSSDRGHPYEQYF.

This sequence joins TRBV7-2 and TRBJ2-7; 10 nucleotides agree with TRBD1. Germline assignment: CDR1 SGHTA and CDR2 FQGNSA. Unmatched junction bases numbered 6, after V lost 3 bases and J lost 1 base. This CDR3 is built from 16 residues. The CDR3 here is CASSFRPGQGSYEQYF. CDR3 bases: TGTGCCAGCAGCTTCCGACCGGGACAGGGGTCCTACGAGCAGTACTTC.

This clone has just one count. The rearrangement joins TRBV27 to TRBJ1-2; D possibly corresponds to TRBD1 (5 bases). V dropped 3 bases and J dropped 1 base, with 9 bases sitting between them. Germline V gives CDR1 MNHEY, CDR2 SMNVEV (reference sequence). This CDR3 comprises 14 residues. CDR3 sequence reads: CASSFDRFNYGYTF. CDR3 bases: TGTGCCAGCAGTTTCGACAGATTTAACTATGGCTACACCTTC.

The rearrangement uses TRBV2 and TRBJ1-4, with no clear D. CDR3 length: 14 amino acids. V lost 7 bases to trimming and J lost 8 bases, with 17 bases between them. Germline V gene data show CDR1 as SNHLY and CDR2 as FYNNEI. DNA of the CDR3: TGTGCCAGCACCTACAACGGCGGCGGGGAAAAACTGTTTTTT. It specifies CASTYNGGGEKLFF.

CDR3 in amino acids: CSVALAGGRVNEQFF. CDR3 DNA: TGCAGCGTGGCTTTAGCGGGGGGGCGCGTCAATGAGCAGTTCTTC. This chain joins TRBV29-1 and TRBJ2-1; 11 bases line up with TRBD2. The CDR3 totals 15 residues. Germline loops: CDR1 SQVTM, CDR2 ANQGSEA. Trimming removed 6 bases from V and 6 bases from J; junction bases left unmatched: 10.

The chain uses TRBV23-1 and TRBJ1-5; D ambiguous. TRBV23-1 is placed among ORFs of uncertain function. The length of the CDR3 is 10 residues. V lost 10 bases to trimming and J lost 5 bases, with 6 bases between them. This CDR3 is CAIPYQPQHF. The CDR3, as DNA: TGCGCCATCCCATATCAGCCCCAGCATTTT.